The 5 T cell receptor beta chains given below trace back to one sample, sequenced in a study of blood T cells in healthy people across ages. A J-beta primer mix and a sample-barcoded 5' primer were used in a second PCR of roughly 7 to 12 cycles. TCRdb passed the 5' RACE reads through MiXCR, listing each CDR3 protein once. The sample carries over a million distinct CDR3 sequences, 42% recorded once. Specimen: blood. Every receptor here comes from a woman under 30 in good health.

The chain links TRBV6-2 or TRBV6-3 to TRBJ1-4; the D is unclear. In germline, CDR1 is MNHEY, CDR2 SVGEGT. V lost 5 bases, J lost 8 bases, and 12 bases lay in between. CDR3 length: 13 residues. This chain's CDR3 is CASSTRRREKLFF. CDR3 DNA: TGTGCCAGCAGTACACGGAGGCGAGAAAAACTGTTTTTT.

This clonotype came up a few times. The chain uses TRBV20-1 and TRBJ2-7; 8 nucleotides line up with TRBD1. The CDR3 has 17 amino acids. Per germline, CDR1 DFQATT and CDR2 SNEGSKA (reference sequence). The V segment lost 0 bases and the J segment 1 base; nucleotides outside the gene matches: 11. CDR3 nucleotide sequence: TGCAGTGCTAGAGATAAGCGGACAGGGACGGTTTCCTACGAGCAGTACTTC. The encoded protein is CSARDKRTGTVSYEQYF.

This clonotype came up once. V gene TRBV5-1 combines with J gene TRBJ1-2, with 8 positions matching TRBD1. After removal of 4 bases from V and 5 bases from J, the junction contained 10 bases not matched to a gene. Germline CDR1 reads SGHRS; CDR2 reads YFSETQ. The CDR3 runs 15 residues. The CDR3 nucleotides read TGCGCCAGCAGCCCTAATCGGGACAGGTTATATGGCTACACCTTC. It yields the protein CASSPNRDRLYGYTF.

The chain employs TRBV20-1 and TRBJ2-3; no definite D call. The CDR3 length is 14 residues. Trimming stripped 3 bases from V and 0 bases from J, with 10 bases between. CDR1 and CDR2 (germline): DFQATT, SNEGSKA (reference sequence). CDR3 sequence (DNA): TGCAGTGCTAGCGATGCGGAAAGCACAGATACGCAGTATTTT. Amino acid sequence: CSASDAESTDTQYF.

This clonotype was seen once. The genes are TRBV5-1 and TRBJ1-2; 9 nucleotides agree with TRBD1. J was trimmed by 8 bases and V by 0 bases; bases with no gene match: 11. The CDR3 is 16 residues long. Looked up from germline, CDR1 is SGHRS and CDR2 is YFSETQ. The CDR3 reads CASSLAGTRGTGGYTF. The CDR3 DNA reads as TGCGCCAGCAGCTTGGCAGGGACACGAGGGACAGGGGGCTACACCTTC.